The 30 T cell receptor beta chains reported below all come from one sample, sequenced in a study of blood T cell repertoires in COVID-19. Only in-frame clones appear in the TCRdb table, and some are missing; sequencing was by immunoSEQ multiplex PCR. The sample lists 90,000 or so clones; approximately 79% were seen once. Sequencing was performed on peripheral blood. These TCRs come from an elderly woman with acute or convalescent COVID-19.

The chain couples TRBV4-1 to TRBJ1-6; TRBD1 is a possible D gene (6 bases). V gave up 3 bases and J gave up 8 bases, with 23 bases separating them. The length of the CDR3 is 18 residues. CDR1 MGHRA and CDR2 YSYEKL come from the germline V gene. The chain's CDR3 is CASSHPEGGAMGYSPLHF. CDR3 DNA: TGCGCCAGCAGCCACCCAGAGGGGGGGGCTATGGGATATTCACCCCTCCACTTT.

The CDR3 region is CATRCPGADRQPQHF. The CDR3 DNA follows: TGTGCCACCAGGTGCCCAGGGGCGGATAGGCAGCCCCAGCATTTT. The chain uses TRBV24-1 and TRBJ1-5, with D perhaps TRBD1 (6 bases). CDR3 size: 15 residues. Germline-derived CDR1 and CDR2 are KGHDR and SFDVKD. The V and J ends lost 7 bases and 7 bases respectively, with 19 bases between them.

This chain links TRBV7-9 with TRBJ1-2; no definite D call. V lost 6 bases, J lost 0 bases, and 14 bases lay in between. The germline V gene has CDR1 SEHNR and CDR2 FQNEAQ (reference sequence). The CDR3 sequence is 15 residues long. The CDR3 loop reads CASREEGRANYGYTF. As DNA, the CDR3 is TGTGCCAGCAGGGAGGAAGGGAGGGCTAACTATGGCTACACCTTC. Looking up the rest from reference TRBV7-9 and TRBJ1-2 gives the full variable domain: DTGVSQNPRHKITKRGQNVTFRCDPISEHNRLYWYRQTLGQGPEFLTYFQNEAQLEKSRLLSDRFSAERPKGSFSTLEIQRTEQGDSAMYLCASREEGRANYGYTFGSGTRLTVV.

The CDR3 nucleotides are TGTGCCACCAGCAGAGTGGACAGGGGGCGAGGTGGCTACACCTTC. Translating it yields CATSRVDRGRGGYTF. The chain combines TRBV15 with TRBJ1-2, with 11 nucleotides matching TRBD1. V lost 1 base and J lost 7; bases outside the gene matches: 5. Per the germline V gene, CDR1 is LNHNV and CDR2 is YYDKDF (reference sequence). CDR3 length: 15 residues. Complete variable domain (other parts from reference TRBV15 and TRBJ1-2): DAMVIQNPRYQVTQFGKPVTLSCSQTLNHNVMYWYQQKSSQAPKLLFHYYDKDFNNEADTPDNFQSRRPNTSFCFLDIRSPGLGDTAMYLCATSRVDRGRGGYTFGSGTRLTVV.

By sample share, this clone is medium-sized. The identical CDR3 is also encoded by other nucleotide sequences in the sample. The chain employs TRBV12-3 or TRBV12-4 and TRBJ1-5; D is uncertain. The CDR3 spans 13 residues. V was clipped by 3 bases and J by 6 bases, with 9 bases between them. CDR3: CASSLIGSQPQHF. CDR3 in DNA: TGTGCCAGCAGTTTGATCGGGAGTCAGCCCCAGCATTTT.

The chain uses TRBV30 and TRBJ1-2; 8 nucleotides agree with TRBD1. This CDR3 comprises 15 residues. V shed 1 base, J shed 6 bases, and the junction held 10 bases outside the gene matches. The germline V gene has CDR1 GTSNPN and CDR2 SVGIG (reference sequence). This CDR3 reads CAWSAGQGIFDGYTF. Here the CDR3 DNA reads TGTGCCTGGAGTGCCGGACAGGGAATCTTCGATGGCTACACCTTC.

This clone appeared once. The CDR3 nucleotides read TGTGCCAGCAGCCAAGGGAGCAGGGGCGCCTACGAGCAGTACTTC. Amino acids: CASSQGSRGAYEQYF. The V gene is TRBV3-1 (or the pseudogene TRBV3-2), the J gene TRBJ2-7, with D possibly matching TRBD1 (6 bases). V was pared by 1 base and J by 2 bases, with 12 bases between. The CDR3 totals 15 residues. Germline V gene sequence: CDR1 LGHDT, CDR2 YNNKEL (reference sequence).

The CDR3 sequence: CASSRDYGYTF. The CDR3 DNA follows: TGTGCCAGTAGTCGGGACTATGGCTACACCTTC. The J gene is TRBJ1-2, the V gene TRBV19; D not certain. Germline CDR1 reads LNHDA; CDR2 reads SQIVND (reference sequence). This CDR3 has 11 residues. Trimming left V 5 bases short and J 3 bases short, with 4 bases between.

The chain uses TRBV6-5 and TRBJ1-5; D uncertain. The CDR3 consists of 12 residues. Trimming took 11 bases from V and 0 from J, leaving 8 bases between them. Per germline, CDR1 MNHEY and CDR2 SVGAGI. The CDR3, as DNA: TGTGCCTCGAGGGTTAGCAATCAGCCCCAGCATTTT. Its translation is CASRVSNQPQHF.

V is TRBV19 and J is TRBJ2-2; 8 bases are a match to TRBD1. The CDR3 contains 14 residues. The germline V gene has CDR1 LNHDA and CDR2 SQIVND (reference sequence). Losses at the gene ends were 6 bases for V and 1 base for J; bases not matched to a gene: 1. The CDR3 DNA reads as TGTGCCAGTAGACAGGGGGTGAACACCGGGGAGCTGTTTTTT. This translates into CASRQGVNTGELFF. Looking up the rest from reference TRBV19 and TRBJ2-2 gives the full variable domain: DGGITQSPKYLFRKEGQNVTLSCEQNLNHDAMYWYRQDPGQGLRLIYYSQIVNDFQKGDIAEGYSVSREKKESFPLTVTSAQKNPTAFYLCASRQGVNTGELFFGEGSRLTVL.

This clone was seen many times. The CDR3 nucleotides read TGTGCCAGCAGCCAACTAGCGGGGGTTTACAATGAGCAGTTCTTC. Protein: CASSQLAGVYNEQFF. J is TRBJ2-1 and V is TRBV3-1 (or the pseudogene TRBV3-2), with 10 bases matching TRBD2. CDR3 length: 15 amino acids. J was trimmed by 4 bases and V by 2 bases; bases with no gene match: 2. The germline V gene encodes CDR1 LGHDT and CDR2 YNNKEL (reference sequence).

The chain joins TRBV2 to TRBJ1-5; D ambiguous. Germline V gives CDR1 SNHLY, CDR2 FYNNEI. The V gene lost 4 bases and the J gene lost 2 bases, with 9 bases spanning the gap. The length of the CDR3 is 14 residues. Here the CDR3 reads CASSVRQGNQPQHF. The CDR3 bases are TGTGCCAGCAGTGTGAGACAAGGCAATCAGCCCCAGCATTTT.

The chain combines TRBV28 with TRBJ2-1, with TRBD2 matching over 8 bases. From germline, CDR1 is MDHEN and CDR2 SYDVKM. Trimming cost V 8 bases and J 7 bases; bases outside gene matches: 16. The CDR3 is 16 amino acids. The DNA of the CDR3 is TGTGCCAGCCCCCCCCCAGGGGCGGGGGGTGTTAATGAGCAGTTCTTC. This encodes CASPPPGAGGVNEQFF.

The count of this clone is one. The V and J genes are TRBV7-2 and TRBJ1-1; maybe TRBD1 (6 bases). CDR3 size: 13 residues. Germline V gene data show CDR1 as SGHTA and CDR2 as FQGNSA. V lost 3 bases and J 4 bases, leaving 9 bases between the germline ends. CDR3 loop: CASSFNRATEAFF. The CDR3 nucleotides are TGTGCCAGCAGCTTCAACAGGGCCACTGAAGCTTTCTTT.

The V and J genes are TRBV7-9 and TRBJ2-1, with 11 nucleotides matching TRBD2. V dropped 4 bases and J dropped 9; count of bases not matched to a gene: 14. Per germline, CDR1 SEHNR and CDR2 FQNEAQ (reference sequence). The CDR3 is made up of 17 amino acids. CDR3 DNA: TGTGCCAGCAGCTCGAACAAACTAGCGGGGGTTGAGGGTGAGCAGTTCTTC. It translates to CASSSNKLAGVEGEQFF.

The genes are TRBV6-5 and TRBJ2-5; D possibly corresponds to TRBD2 (5 bases). The CDR3 length is 14 residues. Germline V gives CDR1 MNHEY, CDR2 SVGAGI. The V gene lost 2 bases and the J gene lost 6 bases, with 13 bases spanning the gap. The chain's CDR3 is CASSYNSEGKTQYF. The CDR3 coding sequence is TGTGCCAGCAGTTACAACAGTGAGGGCAAGACCCAGTACTTC.

CDR3 sequence (DNA): TGTGCCAGCAGCTCGACATACGAGCGGGGGGGCCGACTGGGAGATACGCAGTATTTT. This gives the protein CASSSTYERGGRLGDTQYF. The chain recombines TRBV11-3 with TRBJ2-3; 10 nucleotides agree with TRBD2. In germline, CDR1 is SGHNT, CDR2 YENEEA. The CDR3 covers 19 residues. Trimming removed 4 bases from V and 5 bases from J; junction bases left unmatched: 18. The complete variable domain, with remaining parts taken from reference TRBV11-3 and TRBJ2-3, reads EAGVVQSPRYKIIEKKQPVAFWCNPISGHNTLYWYLQNLGQGPELLIRYENEEAVDDSQLPKDRFSAERLKGVDSTLKIQPAELGDSAVYLCASSSTYERGGRLGDTQYFGPGTRLTVL.

This sequence joins TRBV2 and TRBJ1-2; 8 bases match TRBD1. The trim removed 5 bases at V and 2 bases at J, leaving 7 bases unmatched. Per germline, CDR1 SNHLY and CDR2 FYNNEI. This CDR3 contains 15 residues. The CDR3 loop reads CASSMGQAMNYGYTF. The CDR3 nucleotides read TGTGCCAGCAGTATGGGACAGGCTATGAACTATGGCTACACCTTC. The whole variable domain, remainder taken from reference TRBV2 and TRBJ1-2, is EPEVTQTPSHQVTQMGQEVILRCVPISNHLYFYWYRQILGQKVEFLVSFYNNEISEKSEIFDDQFSVERPDGSNFTLKIRSTKLEDSAMYFCASSMGQAMNYGYTFGSGTRLTVV.

The V and J genes are TRBV7-3 and TRBJ2-5, with a tentative D call TRBD2 (6 bases). Germline CDR1 SGHTA, CDR2 FQGTGA. Trimming left V 5 bases short and J 2 bases short, with 12 bases between. The CDR3 has 14 residues. In DNA form, the CDR3 reads TGTGCCAGCAGCCCTCAGGGAGGACAAGAGACCCAGTACTTC. It specifies CASSPQGGQETQYF.

The chain employs TRBV6-6 and TRBJ1-5; possibly TRBD1 for D (5 bases). CDR1 is MNHNY, CDR2 SVGAGI, per germline (reference sequence). The length of the CDR3 is 14 residues. Trimming removed 10 bases at V and 4 bases at J, with 17 bases between. The CDR3 sequence is CAIRDFMGNQPQHF. In DNA, the CDR3 is TGTGCCATTCGGGACTTTATGGGTAATCAGCCCCAGCATTTT.

This chain joins TRBV9 and TRBJ2-1, with D perhaps matching TRBD1 (6 bases). This CDR3 contains 13 residues. CDR1 is SGDLS, CDR2 YYNGEE, per germline. With 0 bases removed from V and 5 bases from J, the gap between germline ends came to 6 bases. The CDR3 loop reads CASSVEGDNEQFF. In DNA form, the CDR3 reads TGTGCCAGCAGCGTAGAGGGGGACAATGAGCAGTTCTTC.

The rearrangement uses TRBV9 and TRBJ1-4; 9 bases are shared with TRBD1. With V trimmed by 3 bases and J by 3 bases, 0 bases remained unmatched. Germline loops: CDR1 SGDLS, CDR2 YYNGEE. This CDR3 is built from 14 residues. The CDR3 region has the DNA TGTGCCAGCAGCGGGACAGGGGCTAATGAAAAACTGTTTTTT. As protein: CASSGTGANEKLFF.

This clone has more than one count but fewer than ten. This chain uses TRBV6-5 with TRBJ1-6; 8 positions match TRBD1. Germline assignment: CDR1 MNHEY and CDR2 SVGAGI. The CDR3 spans 15 residues. J gave up 10 bases and V 7 bases, and 12 bases lay outside the gene matches. The CDR3 loop reads CASIKQGGLGSPLHF. In DNA, the CDR3 is TGTGCCAGCATCAAACAGGGGGGGTTGGGATCACCCCTCCACTTT.

The chain is built from TRBV6-6 and TRBJ1-6; 9 bases align to TRBD1. The CDR3 spans 19 residues. V lost 5 bases and J lost 0; bases outside the gene matches: 11. CDR1 is MNHNY, CDR2 SVGAGI, per germline (reference sequence). Written as DNA, the CDR3 is TGTGCCAGCAGTCCAACCGGGACAGGGTCGAGCTCCTATAATTCACCCCTCCACTTT. Its translation is CASSPTGTGSSSYNSPLHF.

The chain uses TRBV5-1 and TRBJ2-2; 7 bases match TRBD1. This CDR3 has 15 residues. Germline V gene data show CDR1 as SGHRS and CDR2 as YFSETQ. The ends lost 4 bases at V and 2 bases at J; junction bases unmatched: 5. CDR3 residues: CASSARQGNTGELFF. The CDR3 nucleotides read TGCGCCAGCAGCGCCCGACAGGGAAACACCGGGGAGCTGTTTTTT. Drawing the rest from reference TRBV5-1 and TRBJ2-2, the complete variable domain is KAGVTQTPRYLIKTRGQQVTLSCSPISGHRSVSWYQQTPGQGLQFLFEYFSETQRNKGNFPGRFSGRQFSNSRSEMNVSTLELGDSALYLCASSARQGNTGELFFGEGSRLTVL.

This sequence joins TRBV28 and TRBJ2-7, with 12 nucleotides matching TRBD1. Germline CDR1 and CDR2: MDHEN and SYDVKM. This CDR3 comprises 16 residues. V was pared by 5 bases and J by 6 bases, with 11 bases of the junction left unmatched. The chain's CDR3 is CASSPTPGTGGSEQYF. The CDR3 region has the DNA TGTGCCAGCAGTCCCACCCCGGGGACAGGGGGCTCCGAGCAGTACTTC.

This clone appeared a single time. The rearrangement joins TRBV2 to TRBJ2-1, with TRBD2 matching over 13 bases. This CDR3 is built from 15 residues. Trimming took 6 bases from V and 8 from J; bases not matched to a gene: 7. CDR1 and CDR2 from the germline V gene are SNHLY and FYNNEI. The DNA for the CDR3 is TGTGCCAGCAGGGAGACTAGCGGGGGGTTCGATGAGCAGTTCTTC. This sequence encodes CASRETSGGFDEQFF. The full variable domain, its missing parts supplied by reference TRBV2 and TRBJ2-1, is EPEVTQTPSHQVTQMGQEVILRCVPISNHLYFYWYRQILGQKVEFLVSFYNNEISEKSEIFDDQFSVERPDGSNFTLKIRSTKLEDSAMYFCASRETSGGFDEQFFGPGTRLTVL.

The rearrangement joins TRBV5-1 to TRBJ1-1; D possibly corresponds to TRBD1 (5 bases). V lost 3 bases and J lost 1, with 13 bases in between. The CDR3 totals 15 residues. Germline V gives CDR1 SGHRS, CDR2 YFSETQ. Here the CDR3 reads CASSSMTVSNTEAFF. The CDR3 coding sequence is TGCGCCAGCAGCTCGATGACAGTCTCGAACACTGAAGCTTTCTTT. The full variable domain, in which reference TRBV5-1 and TRBJ1-1 provide the parts outside the CDR3, is KAGVTQTPRYLIKTRGQQVTLSCSPISGHRSVSWYQQTPGQGLQFLFEYFSETQRNKGNFPGRFSGRQFSNSRSEMNVSTLELGDSALYLCASSSMTVSNTEAFFGQGTRLTVV.

This clone has ten or more counts. The sample has other DNA sequences that encode this CDR3 too. DNA for the CDR3: TGCGCCAGCAGCCAAGATCTAGGGACAGGGAGGCACTATGGCTACACCTTC. It translates to CASSQDLGTGRHYGYTF. The chain has TRBV4-3 and TRBJ1-2; 9 positions agree with TRBD1. Germline CDR1 is LGHNA and CDR2 is YSLEER. The trim removed 0 bases at V and 3 bases at J, leaving 8 bases unmatched. CDR3 size: 17 residues.

The chain is built from TRBV19 and TRBJ1-2, with 7 bases aligning to TRBD1. Germline V lookup: CDR1 LNHDA, CDR2 SQIVND (reference sequence). The junction had 13 bases not matched to a gene; V was cut back by 10 bases and J by 5 bases. The CDR3 is 14 residues long. The CDR3: CATRPPGQIYGYTF. The CDR3 DNA reads TGTGCCACAAGACCCCCGGGACAGATTTATGGCTACACCTTC.